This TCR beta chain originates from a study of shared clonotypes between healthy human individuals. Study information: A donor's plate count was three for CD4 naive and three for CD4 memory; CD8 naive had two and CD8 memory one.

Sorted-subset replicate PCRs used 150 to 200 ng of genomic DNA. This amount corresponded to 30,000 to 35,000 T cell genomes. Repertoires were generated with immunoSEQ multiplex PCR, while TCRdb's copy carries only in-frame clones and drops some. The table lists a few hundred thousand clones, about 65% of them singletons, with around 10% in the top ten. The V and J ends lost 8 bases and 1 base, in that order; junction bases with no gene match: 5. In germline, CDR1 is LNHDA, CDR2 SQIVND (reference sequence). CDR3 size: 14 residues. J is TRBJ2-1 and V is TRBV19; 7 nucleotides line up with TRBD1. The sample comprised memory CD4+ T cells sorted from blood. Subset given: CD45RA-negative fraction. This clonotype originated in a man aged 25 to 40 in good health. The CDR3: CASAPGGSYNEQFF. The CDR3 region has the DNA TGTGCCAGTGCCCCAGGGGGTTCCTACAATGAGCAGTTCTTC.